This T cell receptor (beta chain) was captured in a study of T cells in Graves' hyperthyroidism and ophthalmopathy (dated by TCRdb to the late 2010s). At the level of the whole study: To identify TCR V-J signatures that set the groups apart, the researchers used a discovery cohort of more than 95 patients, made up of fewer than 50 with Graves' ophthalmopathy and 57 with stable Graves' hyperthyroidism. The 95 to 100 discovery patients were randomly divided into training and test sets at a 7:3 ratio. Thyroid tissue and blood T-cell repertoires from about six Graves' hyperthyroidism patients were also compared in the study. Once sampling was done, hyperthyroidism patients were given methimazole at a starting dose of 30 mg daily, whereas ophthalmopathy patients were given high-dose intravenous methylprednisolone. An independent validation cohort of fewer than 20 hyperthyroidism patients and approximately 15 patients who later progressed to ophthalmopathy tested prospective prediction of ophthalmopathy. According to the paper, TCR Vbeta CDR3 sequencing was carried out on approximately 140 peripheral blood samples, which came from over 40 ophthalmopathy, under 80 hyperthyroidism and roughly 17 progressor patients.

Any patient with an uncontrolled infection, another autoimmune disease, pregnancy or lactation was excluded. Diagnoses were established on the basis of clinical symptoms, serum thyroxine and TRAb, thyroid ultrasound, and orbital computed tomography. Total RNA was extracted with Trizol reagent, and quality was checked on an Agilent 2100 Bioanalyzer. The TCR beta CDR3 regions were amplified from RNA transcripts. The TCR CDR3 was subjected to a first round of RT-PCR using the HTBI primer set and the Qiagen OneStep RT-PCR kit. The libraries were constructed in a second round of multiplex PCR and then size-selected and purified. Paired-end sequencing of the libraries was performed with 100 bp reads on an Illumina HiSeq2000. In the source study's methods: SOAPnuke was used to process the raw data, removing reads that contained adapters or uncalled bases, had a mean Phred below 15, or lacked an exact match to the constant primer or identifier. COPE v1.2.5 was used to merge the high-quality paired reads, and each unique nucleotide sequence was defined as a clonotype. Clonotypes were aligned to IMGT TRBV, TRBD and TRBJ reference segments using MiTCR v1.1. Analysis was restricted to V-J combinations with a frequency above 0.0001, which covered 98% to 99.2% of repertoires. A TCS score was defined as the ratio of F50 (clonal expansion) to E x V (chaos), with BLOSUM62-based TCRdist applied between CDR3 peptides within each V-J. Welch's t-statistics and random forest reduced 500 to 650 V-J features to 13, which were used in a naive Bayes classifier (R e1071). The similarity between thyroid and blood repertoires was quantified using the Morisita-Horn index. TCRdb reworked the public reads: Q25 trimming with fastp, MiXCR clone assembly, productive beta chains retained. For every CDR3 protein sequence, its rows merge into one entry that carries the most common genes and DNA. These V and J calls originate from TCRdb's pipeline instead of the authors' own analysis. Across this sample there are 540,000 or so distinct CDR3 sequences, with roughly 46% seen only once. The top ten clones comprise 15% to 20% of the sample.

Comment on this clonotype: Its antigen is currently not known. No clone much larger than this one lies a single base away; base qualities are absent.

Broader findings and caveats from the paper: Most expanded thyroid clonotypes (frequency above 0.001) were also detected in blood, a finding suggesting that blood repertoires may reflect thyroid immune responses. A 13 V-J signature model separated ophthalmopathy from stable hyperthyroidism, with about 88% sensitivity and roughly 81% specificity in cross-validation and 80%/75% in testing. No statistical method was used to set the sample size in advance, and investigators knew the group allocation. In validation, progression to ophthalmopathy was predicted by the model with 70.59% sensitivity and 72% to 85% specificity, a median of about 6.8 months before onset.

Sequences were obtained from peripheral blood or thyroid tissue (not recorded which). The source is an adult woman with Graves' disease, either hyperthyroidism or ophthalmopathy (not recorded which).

The DNA sequence reads TGTGCCAGCAGCTTAGATGCAGCCAATGAGCAGTACTTC. Its translation reads: CASSLDAANEQYF. Recombination linked TRBV7-8 to TRBJ2-7; no confident D gene assignment can be made. There are 13 amino acids in the CDR3, from cysteine to phenylalanine inclusive. Left in the record is the CDR3 DNA by itself, 39 bases read in frame from the first base. Trimming costs V 1 base and J 7 bases, and their ends lie 11 bases apart. CDR1 and CDR2 are read off the germline V gene as SGHVS and FQNEAQ.